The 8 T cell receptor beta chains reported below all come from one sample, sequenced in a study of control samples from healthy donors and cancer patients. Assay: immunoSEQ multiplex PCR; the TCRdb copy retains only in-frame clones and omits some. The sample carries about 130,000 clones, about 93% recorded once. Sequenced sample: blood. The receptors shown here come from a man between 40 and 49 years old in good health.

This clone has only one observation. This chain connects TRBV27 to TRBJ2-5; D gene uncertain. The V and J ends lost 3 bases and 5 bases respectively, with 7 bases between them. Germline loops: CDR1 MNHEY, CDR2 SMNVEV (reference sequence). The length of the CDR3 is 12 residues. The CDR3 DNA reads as TGTGCCAGCAGTTTTAAGGAGGAGACCCAGTACTTC. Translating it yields CASSFKEETQYF.

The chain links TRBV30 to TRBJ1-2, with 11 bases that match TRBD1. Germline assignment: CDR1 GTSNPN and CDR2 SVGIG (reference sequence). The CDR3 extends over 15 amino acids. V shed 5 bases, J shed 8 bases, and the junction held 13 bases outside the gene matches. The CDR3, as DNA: TGTGCCTGGGCGAAGGGGACAGGGGGTGTTGGGGGCTACACCTTC. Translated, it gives CAWAKGTGGVGGYTF. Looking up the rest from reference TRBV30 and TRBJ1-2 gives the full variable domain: SQTIHQWPATLVQPVGSPLSLECTVEGTSNPNLYWYRQAAGRGLQLLFYSVGIGQISSEVPQNLSASRPQDRQFILSSKKLLLSDSGFYLCAWAKGTGGVGGYTFGSGTRLTVV.

CDR3 amino acids: CASSPRQGGEKLFF. In DNA, the CDR3 is TGTGCCAGCAGCCCTAGACAGGGCGGTGAAAAACTGTTTTTT. V and J are TRBV4-2 and TRBJ1-4; 7 bases agree with TRBD1. The trim removed 4 bases at V and 7 bases at J, leaving 6 bases unmatched. The CDR3 covers 14 residues. Germline V lookup: CDR1 LGHNA, CDR2 YNFKEQ.

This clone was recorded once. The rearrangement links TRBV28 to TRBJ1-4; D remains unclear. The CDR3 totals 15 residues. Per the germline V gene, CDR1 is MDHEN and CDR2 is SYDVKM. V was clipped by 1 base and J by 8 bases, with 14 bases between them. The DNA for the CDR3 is TGTGCCAGCAGTTTATTAGTTCCCCAAGGAGAAAAACTGTTTTTT. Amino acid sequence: CASSLLVPQGEKLFF.

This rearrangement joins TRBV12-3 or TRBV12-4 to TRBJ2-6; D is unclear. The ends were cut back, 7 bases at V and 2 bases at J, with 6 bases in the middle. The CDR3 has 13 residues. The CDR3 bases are TGTGCCAGCACCCCAACTGGGGCCAACGTCCTGACTTTC. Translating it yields CASTPTGANVLTF.

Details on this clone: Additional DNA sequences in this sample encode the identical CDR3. This CDR3 reads CASSRANSPLHF. Here the CDR3 DNA reads TGTGCCAGCAGTAGGGCTAATTCACCCCTCCACTTT. The chain recombines TRBV2 with TRBJ1-6; no firm D call. Trimming took 5 bases from V and 6 from J, leaving 5 bases between them. The CDR3 has 12 residues. Germline assignment: CDR1 SNHLY and CDR2 FYNNEI.

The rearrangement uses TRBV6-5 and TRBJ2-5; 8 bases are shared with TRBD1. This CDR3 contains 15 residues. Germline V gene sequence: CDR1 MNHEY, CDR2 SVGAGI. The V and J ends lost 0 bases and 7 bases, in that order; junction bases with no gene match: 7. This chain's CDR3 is CASSYSRGQGGTQYF. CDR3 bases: TGTGCCAGCAGTTACTCGAGAGGACAGGGAGGGACCCAGTACTTC.

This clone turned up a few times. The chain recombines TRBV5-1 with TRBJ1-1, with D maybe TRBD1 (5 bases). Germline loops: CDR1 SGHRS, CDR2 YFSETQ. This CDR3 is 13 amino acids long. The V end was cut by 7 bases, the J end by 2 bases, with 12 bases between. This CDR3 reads CASGLDSNTEAFF. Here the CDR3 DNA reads TGCGCCAGCGGTCTAGACAGTAACACTGAAGCTTTCTTT.